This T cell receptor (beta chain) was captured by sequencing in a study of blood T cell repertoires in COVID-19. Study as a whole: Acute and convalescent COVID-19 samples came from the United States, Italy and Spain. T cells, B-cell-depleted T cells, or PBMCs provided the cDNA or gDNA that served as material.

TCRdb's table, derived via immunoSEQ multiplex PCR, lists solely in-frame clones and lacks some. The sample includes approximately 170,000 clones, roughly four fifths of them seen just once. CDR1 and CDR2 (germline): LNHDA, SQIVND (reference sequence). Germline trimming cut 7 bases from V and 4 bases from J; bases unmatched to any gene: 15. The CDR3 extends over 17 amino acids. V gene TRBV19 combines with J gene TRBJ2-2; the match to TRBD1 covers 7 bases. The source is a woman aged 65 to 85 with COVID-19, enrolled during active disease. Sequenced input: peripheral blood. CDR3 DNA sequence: TGTGCCAGTAAATCCGGATCACGACAGGGAAGCACCGGGGAGCTGTTTTTT. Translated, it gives CASKSGSRQGSTGELFF. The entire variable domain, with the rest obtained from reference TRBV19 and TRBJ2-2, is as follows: DGGITQSPKYLFRKEGQNVTLSCEQNLNHDAMYWYRQDPGQGLRLIYYSQIVNDFQKGDIAEGYSVSREKKESFPLTVTSAQKNPTAFYLCASKSGSRQGSTGELFFGEGSRLTVL.